The 27 T cell receptor beta chains below were found in one sample sequenced in a study of early T cells in non-severe SARS-CoV-2 infection. TCRdb redid the calling of the 5' RACE reads with MiXCR, one entry per CDR3 protein. This sample yields approximately 45,000 distinct CDR3 sequences, of which about a tenth are seen a single time; 9.5% to 10% belongs to the top ten. The sequenced sample was whole blood. These receptors were obtained from an adult who was a healthcare worker with PCR-confirmed SARS-CoV-2 infection or an uninfected control (not recorded which).

The gene calls are TRBV25-1 and TRBJ1-2; D is unclear. The V gene lost 0 bases and the J gene lost 2 bases, with 10 bases spanning the gap. This CDR3 contains 15 residues. Germline CDR1 and CDR2: MGHDK and SYGVNS. The CDR3, as DNA: TGTGCCAGCAGTGAATATATTACGGAGAACTATGGCTACACCTTC. Amino acids: CASSEYITENYGYTF.

The rearrangement joins TRBV7-2 to TRBJ1-1, with D possibly TRBD1 on 5 matching bases. Trimming shortened V by 4 bases and J by 5 bases, and 11 bases separated the two germline ends. CDR1 SGHTA and CDR2 FQGNSA come from the germline V gene. This CDR3 has 13 amino acids. The CDR3 DNA is TGTGCCAGCAGCTGGAACAGGAGGACTGAAGCTTTCTTT. It translates to CASSWNRRTEAFF.

This clonotype was counted only a few times. The chain couples TRBV7-8 to TRBJ2-3; TRBD2 matches 9 bases. Germline V gene data show CDR1 as SGHVS and CDR2 as FQNEAQ. This CDR3 is built from 16 residues. The V gene end was trimmed by 3 bases and the J gene end by 4 bases; junction bases not matched to a gene: 8. CDR3 loop: CASSFRAGGFADTQYF. DNA for the CDR3: TGTGCCAGCAGCTTTCGTGCGGGGGGGTTTGCAGATACGCAGTATTTT.

This clonotype was seen just once. With a much larger clone just one base away, this may be a read error. The gene calls are TRBV7-2 and TRBJ1-2; D may be TRBD1 (6 bases). V lost 3 bases to trimming and J lost 5 bases, with 13 bases between them. Germline V gene data show CDR1 as SGHTA and CDR2 as FQGNSA. This CDR3 contains 14 residues. CDR3 sequence reads: CASSLTGVRYGYTF. In DNA, the CDR3 is TGTGCCAGCAGCTTGACAGGAGTGAGATATGGCTACACCTTC.

This clonotype was seen repeatedly, ten times or more. The J gene is TRBJ1-2, the V gene TRBV6-2 or TRBV6-3; D not certain. Germline V lookup: CDR1 MNHEY, CDR2 SVGEGT. The CDR3 spans 16 residues. The germline V and J ends were trimmed by 6 bases and 2 bases, with 19 bases remaining between them. The CDR3: CASRPPGKGSNYGYTF. CDR3 DNA sequence: TGTGCCAGCAGACCCCCCGGTAAAGGCTCCAACTATGGCTACACCTTC.

V and J are TRBV10-1 and TRBJ1-2; TRBD1 matches at 7 bases. Germline-derived CDR1 and CDR2 are WNHNN and SYGVQD (reference sequence). There are 14 residues in the CDR3. V trimming: 0 bases; J trimming: 7 bases; junction bases outside the gene matches: 5. Here the CDR3 DNA reads TGCGCCAGCAGTGAGTCGACAGGGATGGGTGGCTACACCTTC. Encoded protein: CASSESTGMGGYTF.

This clonotype was seen a few times. The chain uses TRBV5-1 and TRBJ2-7; the D is unclear. CDR1 SGHRS and CDR2 YFSETQ come from the germline V gene. Trimming took 0 bases from V and 2 from J, leaving 12 bases between them. The length of the CDR3 is 15 residues. CDR3 DNA sequence: TGCGCCAGCAGCTTGGACCCCGCCCGACCCTACGAGCAGTACTTC. It codes for CASSLDPARPYEQYF.

The sample holds many counts of this clonotype. V gene TRBV10-3 combines with J gene TRBJ1-2; TRBD1 matches 10 bases. CDR3 length equals 15 residues. V lost 1 base and J lost 8; bases outside the gene matches: 7. CDR1 ENHRY and CDR2 SYGVKD come from the germline V gene. In DNA, the CDR3 is TGTGCCATCAGTGAGTTTTCGGGACAGGGGAAGGGCTACACCTTC. It translates to CAISEFSGQGKGYTF.

This clonotype was detected only a few times. V gene TRBV7-9 combines with J gene TRBJ2-5, with D possibly TRBD2 on 5 matching bases. The CDR3 has 13 amino acids. Germline CDR1 SEHNR, CDR2 FQNEAQ (reference sequence). Deletions cut 5 bases from V and 1 base from J, with 8 bases between. The CDR3 DNA follows: TGTGCCAGCAGCCCGGACTTCCAAGAGACCCAGTACTTC. Its protein is CASSPDFQETQYF.

This clonotype has a count of ten or more. The rearrangement joins TRBV28 to TRBJ2-6; D remains unclear. Deletions cut 10 bases from V and 2 bases from J, with 12 bases between. Germline V lookup: CDR1 MDHEN, CDR2 SYDVKM. The CDR3 spans 14 residues. The CDR3 protein is CAIPILAGANVLTF. The CDR3 nucleotides are TGTGCCATCCCGATCCTTGCTGGGGCCAACGTCCTGACTTTC. Full variable domain (remainder filled in from reference TRBV28 and TRBJ2-6): DVKVTQSSRYLVKRTGEKVFLECVQDMDHENMFWYRQDPGLGLRLIYFSYDVKMKEKGDIPEGYSVSREKKERFSLILESASTNQTSMYLCAIPILAGANVLTFGAGSRLTVL.

The chain links TRBV5-1 to TRBJ2-7; D is ambiguous. Trimming took off 4 bases at V and 0 bases at J, with 11 bases between the two ends. The V gene's germline CDR1 is SGHRS and CDR2 YFSETQ. This CDR3 region has 14 residues. The CDR3 DNA reads TGCGCCAGCAGCCCCATCTCTAGCTCCTACGAGCAGTACTTC. This encodes CASSPISSSYEQYF.

This clonotype appeared many times. The rearrangement joins TRBV12-5 to TRBJ2-5, with D possibly matching TRBD1 (5 bases). V shed 3 bases and J shed 3 bases, with 14 bases lying between them. Germline assignment: CDR1 LGHNT and CDR2 FRNRAP. This CDR3 spans 15 amino acids. The CDR3 DNA sequence: TGTGCTAGTGGTTTCCGATCAGGGCCTGAAGAGACCCAGTACTTC. This sequence encodes CASGFRSGPEETQYF.

J is TRBJ2-5 and V is TRBV29-1; TRBD2 aligns across 8 bases. CDR1 is SQVTM and CDR2 is ANQGSEA in the germline V gene. The CDR3 extends over 12 amino acids. V gave up 6 bases and J gave up 2 bases; unmatched junction bases: 2. The CDR3 region has the DNA TGCAGCGTCGGGGGGGCTCAAGAGACCCAGTACTTC. It codes for CSVGGAQETQYF.

In this sample, this clonotype turned up many times. V usage is TRBV18 and J usage is TRBJ2-2, with a weak D call TRBD2 (6 bases). The CDR3 extends over 16 amino acids. Germline V lookup: CDR1 KGHSH, CDR2 LQKENI. The V and J ends lost 4 bases and 1 base respectively, with 13 bases between them. CDR3 sequence: CASSQNGGENTGELFF. The CDR3 nucleotides are TGTGCCAGCTCACAAAACGGAGGGGAGAACACCGGGGAGCTGTTTTTT.

Details on this clonotype: A much larger clone differs by one base, so this may be a read error. In DNA form, the CDR3 reads TGTGCCAGCAGCCCTACACGGGGGGCTTACTACAATGAGCAGTTCTTC. Translating it yields CASSPTRGAYYNEQFF. The J gene is TRBJ2-1, the V gene TRBV6-2 or TRBV6-3, with D possibly TRBD2 on 7 matching bases. Between the trimmed V and J ends, which lost 6 bases and 3 bases, there was a span of 18 bases. The CDR3 sequence is 16 residues long. Germline CDR1 is MNHEY and CDR2 is SVGEGT.

There are a few counts of this clonotype. V is TRBV18 and J is TRBJ1-1; 8 nucleotides agree with TRBD1. V gave up 3 bases and J gave up 0 bases; unmatched junction bases: 6. This CDR3 spans 16 amino acids. The V gene's germline CDR1 is KGHSH and CDR2 LQKENI. The CDR3: CASSPLRGLMNTEAFF. The CDR3 bases are TGTGCCAGCTCACCTCTCAGGGGGCTGATGAACACTGAAGCTTTCTTT.

This clonotype was picked up many times. The V and J genes are TRBV24-1 and TRBJ2-2; no definite D call. Germline V gives CDR1 KGHDR, CDR2 SFDVKD. Trimming took off 5 bases at V and 2 bases at J, with 5 bases between the two ends. The CDR3 loop spans 13 amino acids. The CDR3 DNA follows: TGTGCCACCAGTGCCCACAACACCGGGGAGCTGTTTTTT. This codes for CATSAHNTGELFF.

This clonotype has a count of ten or more. V usage is TRBV9 and J usage is TRBJ2-3, with unresolved D. This CDR3 has 16 residues. CDR1 is SGDLS and CDR2 is YYNGEE in the germline V gene. V was cut by 5 bases and J by 0 bases, with 16 bases left in between. CDR3 amino acids: CASSRRQSSSTDTQYF. CDR3 nucleotides: TGTGCCAGCAGTCGCCGGCAGAGCTCTAGCACAGATACGCAGTATTTT.

This clonotype was counted between two and nine times. The V and J genes are TRBV19 and TRBJ1-5; the D is unclear. The CDR3 extends over 15 amino acids. Germline loops: CDR1 LNHDA, CDR2 SQIVND (reference sequence). Trimming took 3 bases from V and 4 from J, leaving 13 bases between them. CDR3 DNA: TGTGCCAGTAGTATTTCCCAGTGGGAGAATCAGCCCCAGCATTTT. Translation: CASSISQWENQPQHF.

The chain is built from TRBV7-8 and TRBJ2-5, with D hard to call. The germline V and J ends were trimmed by 5 bases and 4 bases, with 5 bases remaining between them. Germline CDR1 and CDR2: SGHVS and FQNEAQ. The CDR3 has 11 amino acids. For the CDR3, the DNA is TGTGCCAGCAGCCCTCGAGAGACCCAGTACTTC. It is translated as CASSPRETQYF.

Only a few counts were recorded for this clonotype. V and J are TRBV20-1 and TRBJ1-1; the D is unclear. The V end lost 0 bases, the J end lost 2 bases, and 13 bases lay between the germline ends. CDR1 DFQATT and CDR2 SNEGSKA come from the germline V gene (reference sequence). The CDR3 consists of 15 residues. CDR3 loop: CSARDPGVGNTEAFF. CDR3 nucleotides: TGCAGTGCTAGAGATCCCGGAGTGGGCAACACTGAAGCTTTCTTT.

The chain combines TRBV29-1 with TRBJ2-1; D not certain. The germline V and J ends were trimmed by 7 bases and 0 bases, with 10 bases remaining between them. CDR3 length: 13 amino acids. The V gene's germline CDR1 is SQVTM and CDR2 ANQGSEA. For the CDR3, the DNA is TGCAGCGCTCTCGGAAGCTCCTACAATGAGCAGTTCTTC. Its protein product is CSALGSSYNEQFF.

This clonotype occurred many times. V is TRBV4-3 and J is TRBJ1-5; D uncertain. The CDR3 consists of 12 residues. The V and J ends lost 3 bases and 10 bases respectively, with 10 bases between them. Germline V gene sequence: CDR1 LGHNA, CDR2 YSLEER. For the CDR3, the DNA is TGCGCCAGCAGCCAGGGGAAGGGACCCCAGCATTTT. Encoded protein: CASSQGKGPQHF.

This clonotype has a handful of counts. The gene calls are TRBV13 and TRBJ2-7; the D is unclear. Germline CDR1 is PRHDT and CDR2 is FYEKMQ (reference sequence). V was shortened by 2 bases and J by 0 bases, with 8 bases between the two germline ends. The CDR3 is 14 amino acids. The CDR3 DNA follows: TGTGCCAGCAGCTTAACGTGGCCCTCCTACGAGCAGTACTTC. Protein: CASSLTWPSYEQYF.

V is TRBV20-1 and J is TRBJ1-5, with no clear D. V was trimmed by 0 bases and J by 9 bases, leaving 9 bases between them. The germline V gene encodes CDR1 DFQATT and CDR2 SNEGSKA (reference sequence). The CDR3 spans 12 residues. In DNA form, the CDR3 reads TGCAGTGCTAGAGATTTCGCGGGGCCCCAGCATTTT. It specifies CSARDFAGPQHF.

The rearrangement joins TRBV20-1 to TRBJ1-1; 12 bases line up with TRBD1. The germline V gene has CDR1 DFQATT and CDR2 SNEGSKA (reference sequence). The V and J ends lost 1 base and 8 bases, in that order; junction bases with no gene match: 11. The CDR3 contains 16 residues. DNA of the CDR3: TGCAGTGCTAGAGGTGGGACAGGGGGCGCGAGGGGCGAAGCTTTCTTT. Protein product: CSARGGTGGARGEAFF.

This clonotype was observed many times. The rearrangement links TRBV6-2 or TRBV6-3 to TRBJ2-5; 10 nucleotides align to TRBD2. The V gene end was trimmed by 7 bases and the J gene end by 5 bases; junction bases not matched to a gene: 10. The germline V gene encodes CDR1 MNHEY and CDR2 SVGEGT. The CDR3 runs to 15 residues. CDR3 nucleotides: TGTGCCAGCACGAATAGCGGGGGGCTCTGGGAGACCCAGTACTTC. Translation: CASTNSGGLWETQYF.